What follows describes a single TCR beta chain. Its antigen is undetermined. This sample was taken from a study of cytomegalovirus exposure and HLA in healthy donors. This CDR3 spans 14 amino acids. Trimming took 3 bases from V and 4 from J, leaving 9 bases between them. Per germline, CDR1 SGHTA and CDR2 FQGNSA. Overall study results and limits: Segments of the TCR beta V type were, in most cases, productive about 87% or about 30% of the time in an earlier analysis. Later analysis showed most CMV-associated TCR beta chains appearing HLA-restricted. Researchers reported in a later analysis that a missense DCLRE1C variant was tied to TCR beta V- and J-gene trimming. There were reportedly fewer N-insertions in an Asian-associated ancestry cluster than the roughly 680-donor mean, in a later analysis.

Vbeta (60) and Jbeta (13) primers were used in the PCR. The table came from immunoSEQ multiplex PCR; TCRdb's copy has only in-frame clones and leaves some out. The table has just over 150,000 clones, about 85% seen once. Material for sequencing was PBMCs. This TCR came from a woman aged 18-35 years in good health and CMV-seronegative. The rearrangement joins TRBV7-2 to TRBJ2-2; a weak D match, TRBD1 (5 bases). The CDR3 DNA sequence: TGTGCCAGCAGCTTTGGGGCCATCACCGGGGAGCTGTTTTTT. This sequence encodes CASSFGAITGELFF. Looking up the rest from reference TRBV7-2 and TRBJ2-2 gives the full variable domain: GAGVSQSPSNKVTEKGKDVELRCDPISGHTALYWYRQSLGQGLEFLIYFQGNSAPDKSGLPSDRFSAERTGGSVSTLTIQRTQQEDSAVYLCASSFGAITGELFFGEGSRLTVL.